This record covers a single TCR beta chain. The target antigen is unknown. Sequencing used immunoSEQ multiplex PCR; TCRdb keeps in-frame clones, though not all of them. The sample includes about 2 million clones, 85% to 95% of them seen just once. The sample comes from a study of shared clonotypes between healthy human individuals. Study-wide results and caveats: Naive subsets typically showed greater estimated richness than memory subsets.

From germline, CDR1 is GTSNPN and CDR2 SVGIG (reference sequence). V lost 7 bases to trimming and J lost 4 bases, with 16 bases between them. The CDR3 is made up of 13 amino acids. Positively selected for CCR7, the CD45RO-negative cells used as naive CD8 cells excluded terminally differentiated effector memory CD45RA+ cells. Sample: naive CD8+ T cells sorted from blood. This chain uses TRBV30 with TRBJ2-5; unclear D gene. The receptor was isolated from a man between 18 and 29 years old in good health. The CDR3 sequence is CALTLGLRETQYF. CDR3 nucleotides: TGTGCCTTGACCCTGGGATTACGAGAGACCCAGTACTTC.